A selection of T cell receptor beta chains follows, all from one sample in a study of blood T cell repertoires in COVID-19. Using immunoSEQ multiplex PCR, the repertoire was profiled, and TCRdb retains in-frame clones only, with some absent. The sample lists hundreds of thousands of clones, roughly 80% occurring once. The sequencing sample was made of peripheral blood. The receptors stem from a woman in her 70s with acute or convalescent COVID-19. CDR3s include the opening cysteine and the closing phenylalanine or tryptophan. A D gene is named only where the DNA matches it firmly. Size tells how often a clone was seen (once, few, many) or the class of an expanded clone, and some rows leave it out.

CDR3 DNA	CDR3 protein	J gene	D gene	V gene	clone size
TGTGCCAGCAGCCAAGGTACATCGCCCTATGGCTACACCTTC	CASSQGTSPYGYTF	TRBJ1-2	-	TRBV4-2	once
TGTGCCAGCAGTTTTCGCGGGGTTGGTGGCTACACCTTC	CASSFRGVGGYTF	TRBJ1-2	-	TRBV12-3/TRBV12-4	-
TGTGCCAGCAGCTTTACCGGGACACCAGGGGCCACCATATATTTT	CASSFTGTPGATIYF	TRBJ1-3	-	TRBV7-2	-
TGCAGTGCTAGTTCGGACAGGGGCTACGAGCAGTACTTC	CSASSDRGYEQYF	TRBJ2-7	TRBD1	TRBV20-1	-
TGTGCCAGCAGATACCGGGAGGGGGCTAATGAAAAACTGTTTTTT	CASRYREGANEKLFF	TRBJ1-4	-	TRBV2	once
TGCGCCAGCAGCCTTCGACTAGTTAAACACAATGAGCAGTTCTTC	CASSLRLVKHNEQFF	TRBJ2-1	-	TRBV5-1	-
TGTGCCAGCAGCTTGCCTAGCGGGACCAGAGATACGCAGTATTTT	CASSLPSGTRDTQYF	TRBJ2-3	TRBD2	TRBV7-2	-
TGTGCCAGCAGCTTACGAACATTACAGGATGGCTACACCTTC	CASSLRTLQDGYTF	TRBJ1-2	-	TRBV13	-
TGCGCCAGCAGCCCGCAGGACACTGAAGCTTTCTTT	CASSPQDTEAFF	TRBJ1-1	-	TRBV4-3	-
TGCGCCAGCAGCCAAGAGGGACAGGGCACTTCACCCCTCCACTTT	CASSQEGQGTSPLHF	TRBJ1-6	TRBD1	TRBV4-3	-
TGTGCCAGCAGCCTGGGGACAGGCCACTACGAGCAGTACTTC	CASSLGTGHYEQYF	TRBJ2-7	TRBD1	TRBV14	-
TGTGCCAGCAGCCAAGCGCGAGTCCTACTAGGATCCGAGCAGTTCTTC	CASSQARVLLGSEQFF	TRBJ2-1	-	TRBV3-1/TRBV3-2	once
TGTGCCAGCAGCTCCTGGTTAGCGGACACAGATACGCAGTATTTT	CASSSWLADTDTQYF	TRBJ2-3	-	TRBV7-9	-
TGTGCCACCAGTGACCCGGGACAGGGATCAGCAAGCAATCAGCCCCAGCATTTT	CATSDPGQGSASNQPQHF	TRBJ1-5	TRBD1	TRBV24-1	-
TGCGCCAGCAGTCAATCTGACAGGCCCGTTGTGTATAATTCACCCCTCCACTTT	CASSQSDRPVVYNSPLHF	TRBJ1-6	-	TRBV23-1	-
TGCGCCAGCAGCCAACAGGGGTCGGGTGAAAAACTGTTTTTT	CASSQQGSGEKLFF	TRBJ1-4	-	TRBV4-1	-
TGTGCCAGCCAGCAAATTTCAGGGGATGGCTACACCTTC	CASQQISGDGYTF	TRBJ1-2	-	TRBV18	-
TGTGCCAGCACTGGGGGGGGCACAGCGAACACCGGGGAGCTGTTTTTT	CASTGGGTANTGELFF	TRBJ2-2	-	TRBV7-8	-
TGTGCCAGCGGGACAGGTCGCTATTCCTACACCTTC	CASGTGRYSYTF	TRBJ1-2	TRBD1	TRBV12-3/TRBV12-4	once
TGTGCCAGCACCTACTATGGGGGCGGGAGGACTGAAGCTTTCTTT	CASTYYGGGRTEAFF	TRBJ1-1	-	TRBV6-5	-
TGCAGCGTTTCCTTCAGACTTATCACAGATACGCAGTATTTT	CSVSFRLITDTQYF	TRBJ2-3	-	TRBV29-1	-
TGTGCCAGCAAGACAGTCCGCTCCTACGAGCAGTACTTC	CASKTVRSYEQYF	TRBJ2-7	-	TRBV6-5	-
TGTGCCATCAGTCCAACAAATGAGCAGTTCTTC	CAISPTNEQFF	TRBJ2-1	-	TRBV10-3	-
TGTGCCAGTAGTATAGATCGGGGAGTAAGTTTCAATGAGCAGTTCTTC	CASSIDRGVSFNEQFF	TRBJ2-1	-	TRBV19	-
TGTGCCAGTAGTAGAGGGACAGCACCAAACTATGGCTACACCTTC	CASSRGTAPNYGYTF	TRBJ1-2	TRBD1	TRBV19	few
TGTGCCAGCAGTTACTCCAGGCCAGGGCAAACCGGGGAGCTGTTTTTT	CASSYSRPGQTGELFF	TRBJ2-2	-	TRBV6-6	few
TGTGCCAGCAGCCAAGATTACTTCAGGGGGCGGAACACTGAAGCTTTCTTT	CASSQDYFRGRNTEAFF	TRBJ1-1	TRBD1	TRBV3-1/TRBV3-2	-
TGTGCCAGCAGTTTCCCCGGTTATGGAAACACCATATATTTT	CASSFPGYGNTIYF	TRBJ1-3	-	TRBV28	-
TGTGCCAGCAGTTACGTGACAGGTAGCACAGATACGCAGTATTTT	CASSYVTGSTDTQYF	TRBJ2-3	-	TRBV6-5	-
TGTGCCAGCCAACAGGGCCCACGGAGCTCCTACAATGAGCAGTTCTTC	CASQQGPRSSYNEQFF	TRBJ2-1	-	TRBV2	-
TGTGCCAGCAGCCAAACAGGGACGAACACTGAAGCTTTCTTT	CASSQTGTNTEAFF	TRBJ1-1	-	TRBV3-1/TRBV3-2	once
TGTGCCAGTAGTACCGGGACTAGCGGTTTCAATGAGCAGTTCTTC	CASSTGTSGFNEQFF	TRBJ2-1	TRBD2	TRBV19	-
TGTGCCAGCAGTTTAACAGGGAATCAGCCCCAGCATTTT	CASSLTGNQPQHF	TRBJ1-5	-	TRBV12-3/TRBV12-4	-
TGCGCCAGCAGCCAAGGGCTAGCGGGGGAGACCCAGTACTTC	CASSQGLAGETQYF	TRBJ2-5	TRBD2	TRBV4-3	once
TGTGCCAGCAGCCCGGGACAGGGGGACACTGAAGCTTTCTTT	CASSPGQGDTEAFF	TRBJ1-1	TRBD1	TRBV3-1/TRBV3-2	-
TGTGCCAGCAGCCTGCTATCGGGGGGGGTTAATGAAAAACTGTTTTTT	CASSLLSGGVNEKLFF	TRBJ1-4	-	TRBV4-2	few
TGTGCCAGCAGCTTGGTCCGGGCGGGTGAGCAGTTCTTC	CASSLVRAGEQFF	TRBJ2-1	-	TRBV5-6	-
TGTGCCAGCAGCCGAGCGGCGACATCCTACAATGAGCAGTTCTTC	CASSRAATSYNEQFF	TRBJ2-1	-	TRBV7-6	-
TGCGCCAGCAGCGTATCCGGGACATTCAATTCACCCCTCCACTTT	CASSVSGTFNSPLHF	TRBJ1-6	-	TRBV5-1	-
TGCGCCAGTGGGACAGGGAGCACCGGGGAGCTGTTTTTT	CASGTGSTGELFF	TRBJ2-2	TRBD1	TRBV5-1	-
TGCGCCAGCAGTGGAGGCTTGGATTTCTTGAACACTGAAGCTTTCTTT	CASSGGLDFLNTEAFF	TRBJ1-1	-	TRBV10-1	-
TGTGCCAGCAGCTATCCGGGACAGCCTGCCGGGGCTTTCTTT	CASSYPGQPAGAFF	TRBJ1-1	TRBD1	TRBV7-2	-